Following are 30 T cell receptor beta chains from one sample sequenced in a study of early T cells in non-severe SARS-CoV-2 infection (dated by TCRdb to about 2021). The library was prepared using 5' RACE. Sequencing used a NextSeq 500. Through fastp at Q25 and MiXCR, TCRdb rebuilt clones from the public reads, retaining in-frame beta chains. Duplicate CDR3 protein sequences are folded into a single record with the most common DNA and genes. The sample table lists tens of thousands of distinct CDR3 sequences, approximately 6% of them with a count of one. About 5.8% of the sample goes to the ten largest clones. Sequencing used whole blood. Receptor source: an adult who was a healthcare worker with PCR-confirmed SARS-CoV-2 infection or an uninfected control (not recorded which).

The rearrangement uses TRBV13 and TRBJ2-3; TRBD2 matches at 10 bases. CDR1 is PRHDT, CDR2 FYEKMQ, per germline (reference sequence). The CDR3 length is 17 residues. V trimming: 0 bases; J trimming: 4 bases; junction bases outside the gene matches: 7. For the CDR3, the DNA is TGTGCCAGCAGCTTAGGCCTTAGGCTAGCGGGAGCAGATACGCAGTATTTT. It specifies CASSLGLRLAGADTQYF.

At least ten counts were recorded for this clonotype. The genes are TRBV24-1 and TRBJ2-4, with D perhaps matching TRBD1 (5 bases). The CDR3 is 15 residues long. Trimming took off 5 bases at V and 0 bases at J, with 10 bases between the two ends. The germline gives CDR1 KGHDR, CDR2 SFDVKD. CDR3 coding DNA: TGTGCCACCAGTGCCGCGACAGAAGCCAAAAACATTCAGTACTTC. It specifies CATSAATEAKNIQYF.

This sequence joins TRBV29-1 and TRBJ2-3; weak D call: TRBD1 (6 bases). V lost 4 bases to trimming and J lost 1 base, with 12 bases between them. In germline, CDR1 is SQVTM, CDR2 ANQGSEA. The CDR3 runs to 14 residues. In nucleotides, the CDR3 is TGCAGCGTTGTTCCAGGGGTGGGCACAGATACGCAGTATTTT. Its translation is CSVVPGVGTDTQYF.

The chain carries TRBV4-1 and TRBJ2-3; 9 nucleotides align to TRBD2. Trimming cost V 4 bases and J 0 bases; bases outside gene matches: 8. This CDR3 has 17 residues. Germline V CDR1 and CDR2: MGHRA, YSYEKL. The CDR3 loop reads CASSPGLAKSSTDTQYF. For the CDR3, the DNA is TGCGCCAGCAGCCCTGGACTAGCGAAATCTAGCACAGATACGCAGTATTTT.

The chain employs TRBV6-1 and TRBJ1-2; D not resolved. Trimming took off 8 bases at V and 8 bases at J, with 9 bases between the two ends. Germline CDR1 reads MNHNS; CDR2 reads SASEGT. This CDR3 is 10 amino acids long. CDR3 sequence: CASVGGGYTF. CDR3 in DNA: TGTGCCAGCGTAGGAGGAGGCTACACCTTC.

This chain joins TRBV10-1 and TRBJ2-1; D may match TRBD1 or TRBD2 (6 bases each). This CDR3 is 14 amino acids long. V dropped 2 bases and J dropped 8 bases, with 13 bases sitting between them. The V gene's germline CDR1 is WNHNN and CDR2 SYGVQD (reference sequence). For the CDR3, the DNA is TGCGCCAGCAGTGAGCCGGGGGCGAGAGATGAGCAGTTCTTC. It yields the protein CASSEPGARDEQFF.

This clonotype was recorded many times. The genes are TRBV6-5 and TRBJ2-5; D is uncertain. CDR3 length equals 13 residues. Germline CDR1 and CDR2: MNHEY and SVGAGI. V gave up 6 bases and J gave up 1 base, with 9 bases separating them. CDR3 protein: CASSPQVQETQYF. DNA for the CDR3: TGTGCCAGCAGCCCCCAGGTCCAAGAGACCCAGTACTTC.

This clonotype was recorded a few times. The chain combines TRBV7-6 with TRBJ2-7; D perhaps matches TRBD1 (6 bases). Trimming took 7 bases from V and 6 from J, leaving 22 bases between them. Germline CDR1 and CDR2: SGHVS and FNYEAQ. The CDR3 is made up of 15 amino acids. CDR3 in DNA: TGTGCCAGCACACAGGACTTTCGCGAAGGGGGCGAGCAGTACTTC. It specifies CASTQDFREGGEQYF.

The rearrangement joins TRBV9 to TRBJ2-7; D gene ambiguous. Germline V gene lookup returns CDR1 SGDLS and CDR2 YYNGEE. Trimming removed 0 bases from V and 0 bases from J, with 10 bases in between. The CDR3 is 15 residues long. CDR3 loop: CASSVGWGYSYEQYF. The CDR3 nucleotides are TGTGCCAGCAGCGTAGGTTGGGGATACTCCTACGAGCAGTACTTC.

This clonotype was found many times. The chain couples TRBV28 to TRBJ1-6; TRBD1 is a possible D gene (5 bases). The CDR3 has 15 amino acids. The germline V gene has CDR1 MDHEN and CDR2 SYDVKM. Trimming left V 6 bases short and J 1 base short, with 10 bases between. CDR3 nucleotide sequence: TGTGCCAGCAGACCGCGGGGGTCCTATAATTCACCCCTCCACTTT. This sequence encodes CASRPRGSYNSPLHF.

The J gene is TRBJ2-3, the V gene TRBV20-1, with D unresolved. Germline CDR1 reads DFQATT; CDR2 reads SNEGSKA (reference sequence). Trimming left V 4 bases short and J 5 bases short, with 10 bases between. The CDR3 runs 12 residues. CDR3 nucleotide sequence: TGCAGTGCTACCCTAGAGATAGATACGCAGTATTTT. Amino acid sequence: CSATLEIDTQYF.

This clonotype showed up just a few times. The V gene is TRBV19, the J gene TRBJ2-3; TRBD2 agrees at 16 bases. The CDR3 totals 16 residues. The germline gives CDR1 LNHDA, CDR2 SQIVND (reference sequence). With V trimmed by 5 bases and J by 4 bases, 3 bases remained unmatched. CDR3 DNA: TGTGCCAGTAGTCTCGGGACTAGCGGGAGGGCAGATACGCAGTATTTT. This gives the protein CASSLGTSGRADTQYF. Filled out from reference TRBV19 and TRBJ2-3, the complete variable domain reads DGGITQSPKYLFRKEGQNVTLSCEQNLNHDAMYWYRQDPGQGLRLIYYSQIVNDFQKGDIAEGYSVSREKKESFPLTVTSAQKNPTAFYLCASSLGTSGRADTQYFGPGTRLTVL.

In this sample, this clonotype turned up a few times. The chain uses TRBV20-1 and TRBJ1-1; D is uncertain. The CDR3 runs to 14 residues. CDR1 and CDR2 from the germline V gene are DFQATT and SNEGSKA (reference sequence). The V and J ends lost 0 bases and 4 bases respectively, with 12 bases between them. CDR3 region: CSARDTGRSTEAFF. In DNA form, the CDR3 reads TGCAGTGCTAGAGACACGGGGAGGAGCACTGAAGCTTTCTTT.

The table lists this clonotype with many counts. The rearrangement links TRBV27 to TRBJ2-7, with D tentatively TRBD1 (5 bases). Trimming cost V 2 bases and J 6 bases, with 14 bases left between them. The CDR3 length is 14 residues. CDR1 and CDR2 (germline): MNHEY, SMNVEV (reference sequence). CDR3 in DNA: TGTGCCAGCAGTTTAAAGGGGTCTAAGGTCGAGCAGTACTTC. Amino acids: CASSLKGSKVEQYF.

In this sample, this clonotype turned up many times. CDR3 nucleotide sequence: TGTGCCAGCAGCTCCAGCGGGGCTAGCACAGATACGCAGTATTTT. It codes for CASSSSGASTDTQYF. V gene TRBV7-6 combines with J gene TRBJ2-3, with TRBD2 matching 7 bases. Germline V CDR1 and CDR2: SGHVS, FNYEAQ. This CDR3 spans 15 amino acids. V lost 4 bases, J lost 0 bases, and 4 bases stayed unmatched.

This clonotype is termed medium-sized (0.01 to 0.1%). This rearrangement joins TRBV27 to TRBJ2-1, with 8 positions matching TRBD2. Germline V gives CDR1 MNHEY, CDR2 SMNVEV (reference sequence). CDR3 length: 14 residues. V was pared by 6 bases and J by 5 bases, with 6 bases of the junction left unmatched. CDR3 protein: CASSPSGPDNEQFF. In DNA form, the CDR3 reads TGTGCCAGCAGCCCTAGCGGGCCAGACAATGAGCAGTTCTTC.

V and J are TRBV20-1 and TRBJ2-1, with D maybe TRBD1 (6 bases). Trimming took 6 bases from V and 8 from J, leaving 29 bases between them. The CDR3 contains 17 residues. The germline V gene encodes CDR1 DFQATT and CDR2 SNEGSKA (reference sequence). The CDR3 DNA sequence: TGCAGTGCCCAAACAAACCTACCGGGACACCACGCGGATGAGCAGTTCTTC. Translating it yields CSAQTNLPGHHADEQFF.

This clonotype was recorded at least ten times. J is TRBJ2-2 and V is TRBV5-1, with no clear D. This CDR3 region has 14 residues. V shed 2 bases and J shed 3 bases, with 8 bases lying between them. The V gene's germline CDR1 is SGHRS and CDR2 YFSETQ. For the CDR3, the DNA is TGCGCCAGCAGCTTCTCCTCTTACACCGGGGAGCTGTTTTTT. This gives the protein CASSFSSYTGELFF.

The gene calls are TRBV11-2 and TRBJ1-1; 9 nucleotides align to TRBD1. Trimming removed 2 bases from V and 5 bases from J; junction bases left unmatched: 6. There are 15 residues in the CDR3. CDR1 and CDR2 from the germline V gene are SGHAT and FQNNGV. This CDR3 reads CASSLHRDRVTEAFF. As DNA, the CDR3 is TGTGCCAGCAGCTTACATCGGGACAGGGTGACTGAAGCTTTCTTT. The complete variable domain, with remaining parts taken from reference TRBV11-2 and TRBJ1-1, reads EAGVAQSPRYKIIEKRQSVAFWCNPISGHATLYWYQQILGQGPKLLIQFQNNGVVDDSQLPKDRFSAERLKGVDSTLKIQPAKLEDSAVYLCASSLHRDRVTEAFFGQGTRLTVV.

This clonotype has ten or more counts. V is TRBV7-9 and J is TRBJ1-1, with D maybe TRBD1 (5 bases). Germline lookup yields CDR1 SEHNR and CDR2 FQNEAQ (reference sequence). V shed 2 bases and J shed 2 bases, with 9 bases lying between them. The CDR3 totals 14 residues. CDR3 DNA sequence: TGTGCCAGCAGCTTAAGTCAGGGCAACACTGAAGCTTTCTTT. Protein: CASSLSQGNTEAFF.

In this sample, this clonotype turned up many times. The chain employs TRBV5-1 and TRBJ2-5, with 7 bases lining up with TRBD2. The ends lost 3 bases at V and 2 bases at J; junction bases unmatched: 4. The germline V gene has CDR1 SGHRS and CDR2 YFSETQ. The CDR3 sequence is 14 residues long. CDR3 coding DNA: TGCGCCAGCAGCTCGTCGGGGGGTCAAGAGACCCAGTACTTC. The encoded protein is CASSSSGGQETQYF.

This clonotype was detected only a few times. The rearrangement uses TRBV6-1 and TRBJ2-7; 11 bases are shared with TRBD2. V lost 4 bases to trimming and J lost 6 bases; unmatched junction nucleotides: 11. Germline V CDR1 and CDR2: MNHNS, SASEGT. The CDR3 sequence is 16 residues long. The DNA of the CDR3 is TGTGCCAGCAGTGCCTCCCTAGCGGGAGGAGGTCGCGAGCAGTACTTC. This translates into CASSASLAGGGREQYF.

This clonotype was found many times. The chain couples TRBV6-5 to TRBJ1-1; D remains ambiguous. This CDR3 has 14 amino acids. CDR1 MNHEY and CDR2 SVGAGI come from the germline V gene. Trimming removed 0 bases from V and 8 bases from J, with 13 bases in between. CDR3 nucleotides: TGTGCCAGCAGTTACTCTGGGCACGCGCTAGAAGCTTTCTTT. This codes for CASSYSGHALEAFF.

The chain combines TRBV12-3 or TRBV12-4 with TRBJ2-3, with D perhaps TRBD2 (5 bases). Trimming left V 7 bases short and J 0 bases short, with 17 bases between. The CDR3 runs 16 residues. CDR3: CASTAARRSSTDTQYF. The CDR3 nucleotides are TGTGCCAGCACCGCCGCGAGGAGGTCTAGCACAGATACGCAGTATTTT.

This chain uses TRBV20-1 with TRBJ2-7; 9 nucleotides align to TRBD2. Germline CDR1 DFQATT, CDR2 SNEGSKA (reference sequence). V lost 6 bases, J lost 4 bases, and 10 bases stayed unmatched. The CDR3 loop spans 14 amino acids. DNA of the CDR3: TGCAGTGCCCTGGACCCGGGACTAGCTTACGAGCAGTACTTC. Its protein is CSALDPGLAYEQYF.

This clonotype was detected ten times or more. The CDR3 spells CASRNPPNVILTF. The DNA of the CDR3 is TGTGCCAGCAGAAATCCCCCGAACGTTATCCTGACTTTC. The gene calls are TRBV2 and TRBJ2-6; D is uncertain. Trimming shortened V by 6 bases and J by 14 bases, and 17 bases separated the two germline ends. The germline V gene has CDR1 SNHLY and CDR2 FYNNEI. This CDR3 has 13 residues.

This clonotype was seen at least ten times. The chain uses TRBV12-3 or TRBV12-4 and TRBJ2-3; D might be TRBD2 (5 bases). V was pared by 3 bases and J by 4 bases, with 11 bases between. The CDR3 extends over 14 amino acids. The CDR3 region has the DNA TGTGCCAGCAGTTTGAACCGCGGGCCAGATACGCAGTATTTT. Protein product: CASSLNRGPDTQYF.

This chain links TRBV6-1 with TRBJ2-1, with D hard to call. Germline CDR1 MNHNS, CDR2 SASEGT. V was clipped by 11 bases and J by 8 bases, with 16 bases between them. This CDR3 is 12 amino acids long. This CDR3 reads CAAAPMGYEQFF. In DNA, the CDR3 is TGTGCCGCCGCCCCTATGGGCTATGAGCAGTTCTTC.

This clonotype was detected ten times or more. The chain uses TRBV27 and TRBJ2-7; D remains ambiguous. The CDR3 is made up of 13 amino acids. Germline V CDR1 and CDR2: MNHEY, SMNVEV (reference sequence). With 6 bases removed from V and 1 base from J, the gap between germline ends came to 10 bases. The chain's CDR3 is CASSPRVSYEQYF. Here the CDR3 DNA reads TGTGCCAGCAGCCCCCGTGTTTCCTACGAGCAGTACTTC.

The chain recombines TRBV12-3 or TRBV12-4 with TRBJ2-3; D tentatively fits TRBD1 or TRBD2 (6 bases each). The CDR3 runs 12 residues. V was clipped by 7 bases and J by 7 bases, with 12 bases between them. DNA of the CDR3: TGTGCCAGCACCCTAGGGGGGAATACGCAGTATTTT. It translates to CASTLGGNTQYF.